Listed below are T cell receptor beta chains from one sample, sequenced in a study of T cell responses to AZD1222 COVID-19 vaccine. Using immunoSEQ multiplex PCR, the repertoire was profiled, and TCRdb retains in-frame clones only, with some absent. The sample shows 120,000 or so clones, around 93% of them seen only once. Sequencing used peripheral blood, obtained 28 days after the second AZD1222 dose. These receptors originate from an adult who received the AZD1222 COVID-19 vaccine. The CDR3 runs from the conserved cysteine through the conserved F or W. A D gene is named only where the DNA matches it firmly. Only part of the rows carry a size: once, few, many, or a class if the clone is expanded.

J: TRBJ2-1
size: .
D: .
length: 18
V: TRBV19
CDR3: CASSHPFSAAGSYNEQFF
DNA: TGTGCCAGTAGTCATCCTTTTTCGGCTGCGGGGTCCTACAATGAGCAGTTCTTC

J: TRBJ2-7
size: .
D: TRBD2
length: 16
V: TRBV5-1
CDR3: CASSLGTSGRVNEQYF
DNA: TGCGCCAGCAGCCTCGGGACTAGCGGGAGAGTCAACGAGCAGTACTTC

J: TRBJ1-4
size: .
D: TRBD1
length: 13
V: TRBV6-5
CDR3: CASSYTGDEKLFF
DNA: TGTGCCAGCAGTTACACAGGGGATGAAAAACTGTTTTTT

J: TRBJ2-2
size: few
D: .
length: 13
V: TRBV18
CDR3: CASSSSRDRELFF
DNA: TGTGCCAGCTCCTCCAGTAGAGACCGGGAGCTGTTTTTT

J: TRBJ1-5
size: .
D: TRBD1
length: 14
V: TRBV6-5
CDR3: CASSQGGEGQPQHF
DNA: TGTGCCAGCAGCCAGGGGGGGGAGGGTCAGCCCCAGCATTTT

J: TRBJ2-1
size: .
D: .
length: 12
V: TRBV7-8
CDR3: CASSLQGIEQFF
DNA: TGTGCCAGCAGCTTACAAGGTATTGAGCAGTTCTTC

J: TRBJ1-5
size: .
D: .
length: 13
V: TRBV2
CDR3: CASTPGGYQPQHF
DNA: TGTGCCAGCACTCCCGGGGGTTATCAGCCCCAGCATTTT

J: TRBJ2-5
size: .
D: TRBD1
length: 15
V: TRBV3-1/TRBV3-2
CDR3: CASSLIRDRQETQYF
DNA: TGTGCCAGCAGCCTTATCCGGGACAGGCAAGAGACCCAGTACTTC

J: TRBJ1-3
size: once
D: TRBD1
length: 16
V: TRBV27
CDR3: CASSPRTGLSGNTIYF
DNA: TGTGCCAGCAGTCCAAGGACAGGCCTCTCTGGAAACACCATATATTTT

J: TRBJ1-4
size: .
D: TRBD1
length: 14
V: TRBV27
CDR3: CASSWDRTPAKLFF
DNA: TGTGCCAGCAGTTGGGACAGGACCCCTGCAAAACTGTTTTTT

J: TRBJ1-5
size: .
D: TRBD1
length: 16
V: TRBV2
CDR3: CASRRDRYVSNQPQHF
DNA: TGTGCCAGCAGACGGGACAGGTACGTTAGCAATCAGCCCCAGCATTTT

J: TRBJ1-3
size: .
D: .
length: 14
V: TRBV18
CDR3: CASSLGVSGNTIYF
DNA: TGTGCCAGCAGCTTAGGAGTCTCTGGAAACACCATATATTTT

J: TRBJ2-4
size: .
D: TRBD2
length: 17
V: TRBV7-2
CDR3: CASSSLGLADAKNIQYF
DNA: TGTGCCAGCAGCTCCCTTGGACTAGCGGACGCCAAAAACATTCAGTACTTC

J: TRBJ2-1
size: .
D: TRBD1
length: 15
V: TRBV10-3
CDR3: CAIKGATGGNNEQFF
DNA: TGTGCCATCAAAGGGGCGACAGGGGGTAACAATGAGCAGTTCTTC

J: TRBJ1-2
size: .
D: .
length: 16
V: TRBV15
CDR3: CATSRDYVARDYGYTF
DNA: TGTGCCACCAGCAGAGATTACGTGGCCAGGGATTATGGCTACACCTTC

J: TRBJ2-1
size: .
D: TRBD2
length: 13
V: TRBV3-1/TRBV3-2
CDR3: CASSQDGLAGEFF
DNA: TGTGCCAGCAGCCAAGATGGCCTAGCGGGAGAGTTCTTC

J: TRBJ2-5
size: .
D: TRBD2
length: 15
V: TRBV11-3
CDR3: CASSSLAGVSETQYF
DNA: TGTGCCAGCAGCTCCTTAGCGGGAGTATCGGAGACCCAGTACTTC

J: TRBJ1-5
size: .
D: .
length: 15
V: TRBV6-5
CDR3: CASSWDKYSNQPQHF
DNA: TGTGCCAGCAGTTGGGACAAGTATAGCAATCAGCCCCAGCATTTT

J: TRBJ2-7
size: .
D: .
length: 14
V: TRBV28
CDR3: CASSFGGIPYEQYF
DNA: TGTGCCAGCAGTTTTGGTGGAATTCCCTACGAGCAGTACTTC

J: TRBJ2-7
size: .
D: TRBD1
length: 15
V: TRBV28
CDR3: CASSPPSGQSNEQYF
DNA: TGTGCCAGCAGTCCTCCGTCGGGACAGTCTAATGAGCAGTACTTC

J: TRBJ2-7
size: .
D: .
length: 14
V: TRBV11-3
CDR3: CASSHGKSSYEQYF
DNA: TGTGCCAGCAGCCACGGGAAGAGCTCCTACGAGCAGTACTTC

J: TRBJ1-5
size: .
D: .
length: 15
V: TRBV6-5
CDR3: CASSSPRENNQPQHF
DNA: TGTGCCAGCAGTTCCCCTCGGGAGAACAATCAGCCCCAGCATTTT

J: TRBJ1-5
size: .
D: .
length: 14
V: TRBV19
CDR3: CATSPTERNQPQHF
DNA: TGTGCCACTAGCCCGACAGAACGCAATCAGCCCCAGCATTTT

J: TRBJ1-1
size: .
D: .
length: 11
V: TRBV6-1
CDR3: CASSDGREAFF
DNA: TGTGCCAGCAGTGACGGGCGTGAAGCTTTCTTT

J: TRBJ1-1
size: .
D: .
length: 15
V: TRBV7-2
CDR3: CASRTTVFMNTEAFF
DNA: TGTGCCAGCAGAACAACGGTATTTATGAACACTGAAGCTTTCTTT

J: TRBJ1-4
size: .
D: .
length: 13
V: TRBV6-5
CDR3: CASSSPGVEKLFF
DNA: TGTGCCAGCAGTTCGCCGGGGGTTGAAAAACTGTTTTTT

J: TRBJ2-1
size: .
D: .
length: 13
V: TRBV9
CDR3: CASSVRAGHEQFF
DNA: TGTGCCAGCAGCGTGAGGGCTGGGCATGAGCAGTTCTTC

J: TRBJ2-1
size: .
D: .
length: 16
V: TRBV6-6
CDR3: CASSSQGFGVLNEQFF
DNA: TGTGCCAGCAGTTCCCAGGGGTTTGGGGTTTTGAATGAGCAGTTCTTC

J: TRBJ2-1
size: once
D: TRBD2
length: 16
V: TRBV7-8
CDR3: CASSRAGTSVENEQFF
DNA: TGTGCCAGCAGCCGAGCTGGGACTAGCGTCGAAAATGAGCAGTTCTTC

J: TRBJ2-1
size: .
D: TRBD1
length: 15
V: TRBV18
CDR3: CASSREQGAFNEQFF
DNA: TGTGCCAGCTCTAGGGAGCAGGGGGCATTCAATGAGCAGTTCTTC

J: TRBJ1-2
size: once
D: .
length: 16
V: TRBV6-1
CDR3: CASSEVLGQVLYGYTF
DNA: TGTGCCAGCAGTGAAGTCTTAGGGCAGGTCCTCTATGGCTACACCTTC

J: TRBJ1-1
size: .
D: TRBD1
length: 14
V: TRBV4-1
CDR3: CASSHRTGNTEAFF
DNA: TGCGCCAGCAGCCACCGGACAGGGAACACTGAAGCTTTCTTT

J: TRBJ2-7
size: once
D: .
length: 13
V: TRBV12-3/TRBV12-4
CDR3: CASSRGSTYEQYF
DNA: TGTGCCAGCAGCCGGGGGTCCACCTACGAGCAGTACTTC

J: TRBJ2-7
size: .
D: TRBD2
length: 15
V: TRBV2
CDR3: CASSETTSGVYEQYF
DNA: TGTGCCAGCAGTGAAACGACTAGCGGGGTGTACGAGCAGTACTTC

J: TRBJ1-1
size: .
D: TRBD1
length: 17
V: TRBV28
CDR3: CASTSTPGTVGRTEAFF
DNA: TGTGCCAGCACATCAACCCCCGGGACAGTGGGGCGCACTGAAGCTTTCTTT

J: TRBJ1-6
size: .
D: .
length: 16
V: TRBV6-5
CDR3: CASSYSNSPYNSPLHF
DNA: TGTGCCAGCAGTTACTCTAACAGTCCCTATAATTCACCCCTCCACTTT

J: TRBJ1-5
size: .
D: TRBD1
length: 15
V: TRBV4-1
CDR3: CASSQVGTGDQPQHF
DNA: TGCGCCAGCAGCCAAGTCGGGACAGGAGATCAGCCCCAGCATTTT

J: TRBJ1-6
size: .
D: .
length: 11
V: TRBV6-4
CDR3: CASSVSSPLHF
DNA: TGTGCCAGCAGTGTGTCTTCACCCCTCCACTTT

J: TRBJ1-5
size: .
D: .
length: 13
V: TRBV19
CDR3: CASSFYLNQPQHF
DNA: TGTGCCAGTAGTTTTTATTTGAATCAGCCCCAGCATTTT

J: TRBJ1-2
size: .
D: .
length: 13
V: TRBV7-2
CDR3: CASSLTGEDGYTF
DNA: TGTGCCAGCAGCTTGACAGGAGAGGACGGCTACACCTTC

J: TRBJ1-2
size: .
D: .
length: 16
V: TRBV28
CDR3: CASSLSYPDRNYGYTF
DNA: TGTGCCAGCAGTTTATCCTACCCTGACAGAAACTATGGCTACACCTTC

J: TRBJ2-2
size: .
D: .
length: 13
V: TRBV7-9
CDR3: CASSLKGSGELFF
DNA: TGTGCCAGCAGCTTAAAAGGCTCTGGGGAGCTGTTTTTT

J: TRBJ2-5
size: .
D: .
length: 15
V: TRBV4-1
CDR3: CASSLADGQQETQYF
DNA: TGCGCCAGCAGCCTAGCAGACGGTCAACAAGAGACCCAGTACTTC